Listed below are T cell receptor beta chains from one sample, sequenced in a study of T cells expressing NK-cell markers. TCRdb re-called the 5' RACE reads, yielding one record per CDR3 amino acid sequence without DNA. The sample totals 350,000 to 400,000 distinct CDR3 sequences. Sequenced material: blood T cells: a sorted CD56 or NKG2C T cell subset, CD4+ or CD8+ T cells, or bulk PBMC T cells (not recorded which). All receptors come from a woman aged 50 to 60 in good health. Both conserved end residues are part of each CDR3.

cdr3_length: 13
v_call: TRBV20-1
j_call: TRBJ1-4
cdr3_aa: CSAWTGEAEKLFF

cdr3_length: 14
v_call: TRBV5-1
j_call: TRBJ2-1
cdr3_aa: CASSWSTGAEEQFF

cdr3_length: 16
v_call: TRBV6-2/TRBV6-3
j_call: TRBJ2-3
cdr3_aa: CASSYSIGGGKDTQYF

cdr3_length: 16
v_call: TRBV12-3/TRBV12-4
j_call: TRBJ2-3
cdr3_aa: CASSRGLAGGGDTQYF

cdr3_length: 16
v_call: TRBV4-1
j_call: TRBJ2-1
cdr3_aa: CASNRLYSGRLNEQFF

cdr3_length: 14
v_call: TRBV7-9
j_call: TRBJ1-6
cdr3_aa: CASSPVQGVSPLHF

cdr3_length: 17
v_call: TRBV5-5
j_call: TRBJ2-2
cdr3_aa: CASSLAGQGVITGELFF

cdr3_length: 13
v_call: TRBV24-1
j_call: TRBJ2-1
cdr3_aa: CATGDRTYNEQFF

cdr3_length: 14
v_call: TRBV6-5
j_call: TRBJ1-5
cdr3_aa: CASSRTGANQPQHF

cdr3_length: 17
v_call: TRBV20-1
j_call: TRBJ2-3
cdr3_aa: CSVLGTSGRMGTDTQYF

cdr3_length: 16
v_call: TRBV3-1
j_call: TRBJ2-1
cdr3_aa: CASSQAGQGRYNEQFF

cdr3_length: 16
v_call: TRBV5-1
j_call: TRBJ2-2
cdr3_aa: CASSPAGGVSTGELFF

cdr3_length: 14
v_call: TRBV27
j_call: TRBJ2-5
cdr3_aa: CASSLSTGSETQYF

cdr3_length: 14
v_call: TRBV6-4
j_call: TRBJ2-3
cdr3_aa: CASSDGGGPDTQYF

cdr3_length: 15
v_call: TRBV15
j_call: TRBJ2-3
cdr3_aa: CATSPRQGSTDTQYF

cdr3_length: 14
v_call: TRBV12-3/TRBV12-4
j_call: TRBJ2-1
cdr3_aa: CASSPGGLNNEQFF

cdr3_length: 15
v_call: TRBV18
j_call: TRBJ2-5
cdr3_aa: CASSRGLAEKETQYF

cdr3_length: 14
v_call: TRBV20-1
j_call: TRBJ2-3
cdr3_aa: CSLRIAGNTDTQYF

cdr3_length: 13
v_call: TRBV7-9
j_call: TRBJ2-3
cdr3_aa: CASALGSTDTQYF

cdr3_length: 11
v_call: TRBV5-1
j_call: TRBJ2-7
cdr3_aa: CASGDRVEQYF

cdr3_length: 15
v_call: TRBV25-1
j_call: TRBJ2-5
cdr3_aa: CASIQGLASEETQYF

cdr3_length: 15
v_call: TRBV20-1
j_call: TRBJ2-1
cdr3_aa: CSARGSGSFYNEQFF

cdr3_length: 13
v_call: TRBV10-3
j_call: TRBJ2-2
cdr3_aa: CAITDDLRGELFF

cdr3_length: 14
v_call: TRBV30
j_call: TRBJ2-3
cdr3_aa: CAWKSGRGTDTQYF

cdr3_length: 13
v_call: TRBV7-2
j_call: TRBJ2-1
cdr3_aa: CASNRRMDNEQFF

cdr3_length: 16
v_call: TRBV7-9
j_call: TRBJ2-2
cdr3_aa: CASSFLNRDQAGELFF

cdr3_length: 17
v_call: TRBV7-9
j_call: TRBJ2-1
cdr3_aa: CASSSARGGTGDNEQFF

cdr3_length: 14
v_call: TRBV7-8
j_call: TRBJ2-1
cdr3_aa: CASSRFAGGNEQFF

cdr3_length: 15
v_call: TRBV3-1
j_call: TRBJ2-3
cdr3_aa: CASSQDIAGTDTQYF

cdr3_length: 14
v_call: TRBV6-5
j_call: TRBJ2-1
cdr3_aa: CASSYQGAINEQFF

cdr3_length: 12
v_call: TRBV29-1
j_call: TRBJ2-3
cdr3_aa: CSVAGMVNTQYF

cdr3_length: 15
v_call: TRBV20-1
j_call: TRBJ2-7
cdr3_aa: CSARHSWDRGHEQYF

cdr3_length: 15
v_call: TRBV10-3
j_call: TRBJ1-1
cdr3_aa: CAISAAMGAGTEAFF

cdr3_length: 15
v_call: TRBV5-4
j_call: TRBJ2-3
cdr3_aa: CASSFQGSLTDTQYF

cdr3_length: 13
v_call: TRBV7-9
j_call: TRBJ2-2
cdr3_aa: CASSFEGVGELFF

cdr3_length: 15
v_call: TRBV4-1
j_call: TRBJ1-4
cdr3_aa: CASSQADGTDEKLFF